This T cell receptor beta chain stems from a study of blood T cell repertoires in COVID-19. In the study overall: Samples came from the United States, Italy and Spain, spanning acute and convalescent COVID-19. PBMCs, B-cell-depleted T cells, or T cells were the source of the cDNA or gDNA that made up the material.

From germline, CDR1 is LNHDA and CDR2 SQIVND (reference sequence). The CDR3 spans 15 residues. The ends lost 7 bases at V and 5 bases at J; junction bases unmatched: 7. In the authors' workflow: Amplification of reference gene primers provided the estimated nucleated cell counts. Only in-frame clones appear in the TCRdb table, and some are missing; sequencing was by immunoSEQ multiplex PCR. Clone size and V and J calls were adopted from that table, with D and trimming inferred from the DNA. The sample holds around 100,000 clones, approximately 84% seen once. The origin of this receptor is a human donor in a cohort sampled during active COVID-19. Sequenced material: peripheral blood. The chain recombines TRBV19 with TRBJ2-1; 11 bases fit TRBD2. The DNA of the CDR3 is TGTGCCAGTAACCACCTAGCGGGGGGTGACAATGAGCAGTTCTTC. This encodes CASNHLAGGDNEQFF.